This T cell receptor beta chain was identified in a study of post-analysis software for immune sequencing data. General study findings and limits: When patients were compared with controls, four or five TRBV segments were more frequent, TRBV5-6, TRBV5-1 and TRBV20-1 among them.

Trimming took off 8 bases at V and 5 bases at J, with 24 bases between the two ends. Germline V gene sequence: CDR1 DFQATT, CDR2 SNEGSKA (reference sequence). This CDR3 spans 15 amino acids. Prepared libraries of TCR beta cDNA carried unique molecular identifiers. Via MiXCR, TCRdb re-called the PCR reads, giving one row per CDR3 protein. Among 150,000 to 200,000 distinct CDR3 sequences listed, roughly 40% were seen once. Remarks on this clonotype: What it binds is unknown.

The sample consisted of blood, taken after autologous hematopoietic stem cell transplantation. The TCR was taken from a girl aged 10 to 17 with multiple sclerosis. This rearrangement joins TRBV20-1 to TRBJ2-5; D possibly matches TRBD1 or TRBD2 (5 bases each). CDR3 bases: TGCAGTACTACCTCCGGGACCGACCTTCGGGAGACCCAGTACTTC. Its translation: CSTTSGTDLRETQYF.